A single sample is the source of the 27 T cell receptor beta chains below, sequenced in a study of Graves' ophthalmopathy and Graves' hyperthyroidism. Amplification from RNA transcripts yielded the TCR beta CDR3 regions. Second-round multiplex PCR came after first-round RT-PCR with HTBI primers. One entry per CDR3 protein results from TCRdb running MiXCR on the multiplex PCR reads. The sample carries around 1,000,000 distinct CDR3 sequences, about two fifths recorded once. The sample consisted of peripheral blood or thyroid tissue (not recorded which). These TCRs come from an adult man with Graves' hyperthyroidism.

In this sample, this clonotype turned up many times. The chain recombines TRBV20-1 with TRBJ1-2; D uncertain. Trimming cost V 0 bases and J 7 bases, with 6 bases left between them. From germline, CDR1 is DFQATT and CDR2 SNEGSKA (reference sequence). The CDR3 covers 11 residues. This CDR3 is CSARDMRGYTF. CDR3 coding DNA: TGCAGTGCTAGAGATATGCGTGGCTACACCTTC.

This rearrangement joins TRBV4-3 to TRBJ1-1; 9 bases map to TRBD1. CDR3 length: 16 amino acids. J lost 6 bases, V lost 4 bases, and 12 bases had no gene match. CDR1 and CDR2 from the germline V gene are LGHNA and YSLEER. The DNA of the CDR3 is TGCGCCAGCAGCCTAGCCGGGACAGGGATCGAGGCTGAAGCTTTCTTT. The encoded protein is CASSLAGTGIEAEAFF.

The gene calls are TRBV6-5 and TRBJ2-5, with 9 nucleotides matching TRBD1. Germline trimming cut 5 bases from V and 2 bases from J; bases unmatched to any gene: 12. CDR1 and CDR2 from the germline V gene are MNHEY and SVGAGI. The CDR3 extends over 17 amino acids. CDR3 residues: CASSDVGTGWLQETQYF. The CDR3 coding sequence is TGTGCCAGCAGTGATGTTGGGACAGGGTGGCTTCAAGAGACCCAGTACTTC.

The V gene is TRBV7-9, the J gene TRBJ1-6; D unclear. V lost 3 bases, J lost 7 bases, and 10 bases lay in between. This CDR3 comprises 14 residues. Germline CDR1 SEHNR, CDR2 FQNEAQ (reference sequence). This CDR3 reads CASSFPDSNSPLHF. The CDR3, as DNA: TGTGCCAGCAGCTTCCCGGACTCCAATTCACCCCTCCACTTT.

This clonotype has ten or more counts. V and J are TRBV10-2 and TRBJ1-1; no reliable D call. Germline CDR1 reads WSHSY; CDR2 reads SAAADI. This CDR3 is 13 amino acids long. Trimming cost V 6 bases and J 0 bases, with 8 bases left between them. CDR3 residues: CASSVVMNTEAFF. In DNA form, the CDR3 reads TGCGCCAGCAGCGTCGTAATGAACACTGAAGCTTTCTTT.

This clonotype was counted a few times. The gene calls are TRBV4-1 and TRBJ1-5; TRBD1 aligns across 7 bases. Germline V CDR1 and CDR2: MGHRA, YSYEKL. The V segment lost 0 bases and the J segment 6 bases; nucleotides outside the gene matches: 5. The length of the CDR3 is 15 residues. CDR3 in DNA: TGCGCCAGCAGCCAAGATAGGGGGCAAGGTCAGCCCCAGCATTTT. Translating gives CASSQDRGQGQPQHF.

This clonotype occurred a few times. The junction and the germline gene differ at one end; a read error may be behind it. The V call is TRBV20-1, the J call TRBJ1-5, with TRBD1 matching 8 bases. The CDR3 length is 17 residues. CDR1 and CDR2 from the germline V gene are DFQATT and SNEGSKA (reference sequence). The CDR3 loop reads CSARLRTGLVVDQPRHF. CDR3 coding DNA: TGCAGTGCTAGACTTAGGACAGGGCTCGTAGTAGATCAGCCCCGGCATTTT.

About this clonotype: This CDR3 is missing its conserved last phenylalanine or tryptophan, likely due to a read error. The chain has TRBV19 and TRBJ2-7, with D possibly matching TRBD2 (5 bases). Germline V gene lookup returns CDR1 LNHDA and CDR2 SQIVND (reference sequence). With 6 bases removed from V and 0 bases from J, the gap between germline ends came to 9 bases. The CDR3 consists of 13 residues. The CDR3 DNA reads TGTGCCAGTAGCCACGGGGACTCCTACGAGCAGTACCTC. This sequence encodes CASSHGDSYEQYL.

The gene calls are TRBV10-3 and TRBJ1-5; 11 nucleotides match TRBD1. CDR3 length equals 17 residues. From germline, CDR1 is ENHRY and CDR2 SYGVKD. J was trimmed by 3 bases and V by 10 bases; bases with no gene match: 14. CDR3 DNA: TGTGCCAGCACCAATCCCCGGACAGGGGGCTTCAATCAGCCCCAGCATTTT. This encodes CASTNPRTGGFNQPQHF.

This clonotype appeared many times. V usage is TRBV6-6 and J usage is TRBJ2-7, with 7 bases that match TRBD2. The CDR3 is made up of 16 amino acids. V trimming: 6 bases; J trimming: 3 bases; junction bases outside the gene matches: 14. Germline assignment: CDR1 MNHNY and CDR2 SVGAGI (reference sequence). CDR3 sequence: CASSGGTANQRYEQYF. CDR3 in DNA: TGTGCCAGCAGCGGGGGGACGGCAAATCAACGCTACGAGCAGTACTTC.

This clonotype was detected ten times or more. The V and J genes are TRBV14 and TRBJ2-7, with TRBD1 as a possible D gene (6 bases). CDR1 is SGHDN, CDR2 FVKESK, per germline. Between the trimmed V and J ends, which lost 4 bases and 7 bases, there was a span of 14 bases. The CDR3 consists of 13 residues. As DNA, the CDR3 is TGTGCCAGCAGCCCGACAGGTGGCCTTGAGCAGTACTTC. Encoded protein: CASSPTGGLEQYF.

Concerning this clonotype: A read error is possible here, since a much larger clone lies one base away. This chain joins TRBV11-2 and TRBJ2-7; TRBD2 might be the D (5 bases). Germline loops: CDR1 SGHAT, CDR2 FQNNGV. CDR3 length: 15 residues. Trimming stripped 2 bases from V and 5 bases from J, with 16 bases between. This CDR3 is CASSLFGRATDEQYF. In DNA, the CDR3 is TGTGCCAGCAGCTTATTTGGGCGGGCGACCGACGAGCAGTACTTC.

Regarding this clonotype: A read error is likely, as this CDR3 ends without the conserved phenylalanine or tryptophan. The DNA is omitted, as the CDR3 cannot be located on it reliably, and the CDR3 follows TCRdb's listing. The genes are TRBV9 and TRBJ2-6. The CDR3 spans 8 amino acids, including both terminal residues. CDR1 and CDR2 from the germline V gene are SGDLS and YYNGEE. CDR3 in amino acids: CASRKTVL.

A few counts support this clonotype. The J gene is TRBJ1-5, the V gene TRBV15, with D perhaps TRBD1 (6 bases). Germline V gene sequence: CDR1 LNHNV, CDR2 YYDKDF (reference sequence). V lost 5 bases and J lost 5, with 19 bases in between. The CDR3 is 16 amino acids. The CDR3 sequence is CATSEVGGGPHQPQHF. The CDR3 DNA reads as TGTGCCACCAGCGAGGTCGGTGGGGGCCCCCATCAGCCCCAGCATTTT.

This clonotype is a singleton in its sample. This chain links TRBV10-3 with TRBJ1-2; TRBD1 agrees at 8 bases. The CDR3 consists of 14 residues. V gave up 7 bases and J gave up 6 bases; unmatched junction bases: 10. Germline CDR1 is ENHRY and CDR2 is SYGVKD. The CDR3, as DNA: TGTGCCATCAAGGGCCTGCAGGGGGCCCATGGCTACACCTTC. It translates to CAIKGLQGAHGYTF.

This clonotype showed up just a few times. V is TRBV2 and J is TRBJ1-5; no reliable D call. Germline loops: CDR1 SNHLY, CDR2 FYNNEI. V was clipped by 1 base and J by 0 bases, with 10 bases between them. CDR3 length equals 16 residues. The CDR3 coding sequence is TGTGCCAGCAGTGAAGGAGCGTTTTATAGCAATCAGCCCCAGCATTTT. Protein sequence: CASSEGAFYSNQPQHF.

A few counts support this clonotype. A junction end diverges from the germline sequence, so it may reflect a read error. The J gene is TRBJ2-7, the V gene TRBV10-3, with D perhaps matching TRBD2 (6 bases). Germline values: CDR1 ENHRY, CDR2 SYGVKD. The CDR3 extends over 15 amino acids. CDR3 in DNA: TGTGCCAGCAGTTACAGGACTACCCAACCCTACGAGCAGTACTTC. Its translation: CASSYRTTQPYEQYF.

In this sample, this clonotype turned up a few times. The gene calls are TRBV10-3 and TRBJ1-1; no reliable D call. CDR3 length: 15 amino acids. Germline CDR1 ENHRY, CDR2 SYGVKD. Between the trimmed V and J ends, which lost 4 bases and 1 base, there was a span of 13 bases. This CDR3 reads CAISAGEPANTEAFF. The CDR3, as DNA: TGTGCCATCAGTGCGGGAGAACCAGCGAACACTGAAGCTTTCTTT.

The chain joins TRBV7-2 to TRBJ2-3; a possible D gene is TRBD1 (5 bases). Per the germline V gene, CDR1 is SGHTA and CDR2 is FQGNSA. The V and J ends lost 1 base and 3 bases respectively, with 11 bases between them. This CDR3 has 15 amino acids. The CDR3 coding sequence is TGTGCCAGCAGCTTAGGGGCAGGGCGGACAGATACGCAGTATTTT. Translation gives CASSLGAGRTDTQYF.

A note on this clonotype: A much larger clone sits a single nucleotide away, making a read error possible. V usage is TRBV15 and J usage is TRBJ2-2; TRBD2 matches 8 bases. This CDR3 contains 19 residues. Per the germline V gene, CDR1 is LNHNV and CDR2 is YYDKDF (reference sequence). The CDR3 sequence is CATSGDPHRLAPNTGELFF. DNA for the CDR3: TGTGCCACCAGCGGAGATCCCCACAGACTAGCGCCGAACACCGGGGAGCTGTTTTTT.

The J gene is TRBJ1-1, the V gene TRBV19, with D perhaps TRBD1 (6 bases). Between the trimmed V and J ends, which lost 3 bases and 4 bases, there was a span of 21 bases. CDR3 size: 17 residues. Germline V gives CDR1 LNHDA, CDR2 SQIVND (reference sequence). CDR3 sequence (DNA): TGTGCCAGTAGTATTCCCCGGCAGGGGAGTCAGCCCACTGAAGCTTTCTTT. Protein: CASSIPRQGSQPTEAFF. Combining the CDR3 with reference TRBV19 and TRBJ1-1 gives the whole variable domain DGGITQSPKYLFRKEGQNVTLSCEQNLNHDAMYWYRQDPGQGLRLIYYSQIVNDFQKGDIAEGYSVSREKKESFPLTVTSAQKNPTAFYLCASSIPRQGSQPTEAFFGQGTRLTVV.

The chain carries TRBV6-2 or TRBV6-3 and TRBJ2-2, with TRBD1 as a possible D gene (5 bases). The V gene lost 7 bases and the J gene lost 2 bases, with 14 bases spanning the gap. The germline V gene encodes CDR1 MNHEY and CDR2 SVGEGT. The CDR3 length is 15 residues. CDR3 protein: CASMRTSTNTGELFF. For the CDR3, the DNA is TGTGCCAGCATGAGGACAAGCACTAACACCGGGGAGCTGTTTTTT.

The rearrangement uses TRBV7-2 and TRBJ1-6; 11 nucleotides line up with TRBD1. The CDR3 totals 16 residues. The V gene end was trimmed by 5 bases and the J gene end by 10 bases; junction bases not matched to a gene: 10. From germline, CDR1 is SGHTA and CDR2 FQGNSA. The CDR3 is CASSRALGQGDSPLHF. The CDR3 nucleotides are TGTGCCAGCAGCAGAGCCCTGGGACAGGGGGACTCACCCCTCCACTTT.

This clonotype was counted between two and nine times. V usage is TRBV4-1 and J usage is TRBJ2-7; D is ambiguous. Per the germline V gene, CDR1 is MGHRA and CDR2 is YSYEKL. V gave up 2 bases and J gave up 3 bases, with 8 bases separating them. The CDR3 spans 13 residues. The CDR3 nucleotides are TGCGCCAGCAGCCAATCTGTCGACTACGAGCAGTACTTC. It yields the protein CASSQSVDYEQYF.

The genes are TRBV19 and TRBJ1-1, with TRBD1 as a possible D gene (5 bases). CDR1 is LNHDA and CDR2 is SQIVND in the germline V gene (reference sequence). The CDR3 covers 14 residues. V gave up 7 bases and J gave up 1 base, with 13 bases separating them. CDR3 sequence (DNA): TGTGCCAGTACCCCCGGGGGGGAGAACACTGAAGCTTTCTTT. It specifies CASTPGGENTEAFF.

This clonotype occurred a few times. A much larger clone lies a single base off, so this may be a read error. The V and J genes are TRBV7-9 and TRBJ2-6; no clear D. Germline-derived CDR1 and CDR2 are SEHNR and FQNEAQ (reference sequence). Trimming stripped 5 bases from V and 1 base from J, with 12 bases between. The CDR3 runs to 16 residues. The CDR3 spells CASSRPSRSGANVLTF. CDR3 DNA: TGTGCCAGCAGCCGACCTAGTAGGTCTGGGGCCAACGTCCTGACTTTC.

As concerns this clonotype: A much larger clone sits a single nucleotide away, making a read error possible. The J gene is TRBJ2-7, the V gene TRBV9, with TRBD2 identical over 12 bases. The CDR3 consists of 15 residues. Looked up from germline, CDR1 is SGDLS and CDR2 is YYNGEE. The V gene end was trimmed by 5 bases and the J gene end by 6 bases; junction bases not matched to a gene: 9. In DNA, the CDR3 is TGTGCCAGCAGTTCAAGACTAGCGGGAGTACGCGAGCAGTACTTC. Protein product: CASSSRLAGVREQYF. The variable domain in full, completed from reference TRBV9 and TRBJ2-7, reads DSGVTQTPKHLITATGQRVTLRCSPRSGDLSVYWYQQSLDQGLQFLIQYYNGEERAKGNILERFSAQQFPDLHSELNLSSLELGDSALYFCASSSRLAGVREQYFGPGTRLTVT.